The clone carrying this TCR beta chain was counted ten times or more. These data originate in a study of read filtering for tumor transcriptome and immune sequencing. Study overall: After DNase treatment, RNA was made into whole-transcriptome libraries. Per sample, TCR-region reads ranged about 3.5 to 11 million by IR-seq, about 75 to 1,300 by RNA-seq.

The CDR3 extends over 17 amino acids. Germline V CDR1 and CDR2: SGHTA, FQGNSA. With V trimmed by 5 bases and J by 2 bases, 4 bases remained unmatched. This library used roughly 400 ng RNA and molecular barcoded adaptors spanning alpha/delta and beta/gamma chains. MiXCR, applied by TCRdb to the reads, yields one record per CDR3 protein. In the table there are some 40,000 distinct CDR3 sequences, roughly 13% of which are singletons. The sample was a population of CD138-negative cells sorted from bone marrow. The source of this sequence is a donor aged 40 or over with multiple myeloma. The chain employs TRBV7-2 and TRBJ2-1; 15 bases match TRBD2. CDR3 nucleotide sequence: TGTGCCAGCAGCCGGACTAGCGGGAGGGCCACCTACAATGAGCAGTTCTTC. It codes for CASSRTSGRATYNEQFF.